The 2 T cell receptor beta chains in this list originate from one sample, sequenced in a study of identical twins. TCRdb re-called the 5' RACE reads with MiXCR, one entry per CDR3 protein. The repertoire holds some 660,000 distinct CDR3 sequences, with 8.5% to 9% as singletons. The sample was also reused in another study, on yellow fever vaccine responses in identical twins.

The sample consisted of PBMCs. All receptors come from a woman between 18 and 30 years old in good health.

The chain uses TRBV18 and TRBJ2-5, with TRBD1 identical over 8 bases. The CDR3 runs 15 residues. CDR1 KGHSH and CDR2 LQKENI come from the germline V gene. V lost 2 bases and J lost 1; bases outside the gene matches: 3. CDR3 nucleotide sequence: TGTGCCAGCTCACCAAGGACAGGGATCCAAGAGACCCAGTACTTC. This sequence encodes CASSPRTGIQETQYF.

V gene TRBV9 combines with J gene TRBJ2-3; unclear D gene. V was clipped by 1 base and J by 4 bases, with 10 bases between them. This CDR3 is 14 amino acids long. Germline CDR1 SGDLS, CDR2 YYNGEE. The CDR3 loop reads CASSVRSSADTQYF. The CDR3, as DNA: TGTGCCAGCAGCGTACGCAGTTCGGCAGATACGCAGTATTTT.